Presented here are 27 T cell receptor beta chains from one specimen sequenced in a study of T cell responses to AZD1222 COVID-19 vaccine. Here immunoSEQ multiplex PCR was the method, and the copy in TCRdb shows in-frame clones only, minus some. This table has 120,000 to 150,000 clones, about 86% appearing once. Sequenced here: peripheral blood, sampled 28 days after the second AZD1222 dose. These receptors were obtained from an adult who received the AZD1222 COVID-19 vaccine.

CDR3 coding DNA: TGTGCCAGCAGCTTAGTGGGGGGCTCGGCCTACGAGCAGTACTTC. Its translation: CASSLVGGSAYEQYF. The rearrangement joins TRBV7-9 to TRBJ2-7; possibly TRBD1 or TRBD2 for D (6 bases each). The CDR3 length is 15 residues. CDR1 SEHNR and CDR2 FQNEAQ come from the germline V gene (reference sequence). V lost 1 base to trimming and J lost 2 bases, with 12 bases between them.

This clone has just a few counts. V and J are TRBV10-1 and TRBJ2-3; 7 nucleotides match TRBD2. Germline V CDR1 and CDR2: WNHNN, SYGVQD (reference sequence). The V gene end was trimmed by 1 base and the J gene end by 0 bases; junction bases not matched to a gene: 10. This CDR3 has 18 residues. The CDR3 loop reads CASSELASGFWSTDTQYF. The CDR3 bases are TGCGCCAGCAGTGAGTTGGCTAGCGGCTTTTGGAGCACAGATACGCAGTATTTT.

J is TRBJ2-7 and V is TRBV28; maybe TRBD1 (5 bases). Germline CDR1 reads MDHEN; CDR2 reads SYDVKM. CDR3 length: 12 residues. V was cut by 6 bases and J by 3 bases, with 9 bases left in between. CDR3 bases: TGTGCCAGCAGGGACACTTTCTACGAGCAGTACTTC. Residues: CASRDTFYEQYF.

V is TRBV6-7 and J is TRBJ1-3; possibly TRBD1 for D (6 bases). TRBV6-7 is recorded as an ORF, its role being uncertain. V shed 6 bases and J shed 4 bases, with 22 bases lying between them. CDR3 length equals 17 residues. For the CDR3, the DNA is TGTGCCAGCAGCCAACAGGGAGCCGGCCGAGCCGGAAACACCATATATTTT. The encoded protein is CASSQQGAGRAGNTIYF.

This rearrangement joins TRBV28 to TRBJ2-7, with 8 bases identical to TRBD2. V lost 5 bases, J lost 0 bases, and 9 bases stayed unmatched. The CDR3 length is 16 residues. Germline CDR1 and CDR2: MDHEN and SYDVKM. Written as DNA, the CDR3 is TGTGCCAGCAGTCCCCTCCGGGGGGGTAGCTCCTACGAGCAGTACTTC. Encoded protein: CASSPLRGGSSYEQYF. The variable domain in full, with the rest retrieved from reference TRBV28 and TRBJ2-7, is DVKVTQSSRYLVKRTGEKVFLECVQDMDHENMFWYRQDPGLGLRLIYFSYDVKMKEKGDIPEGYSVSREKKERFSLILESASTNQTSMYLCASSPLRGGSSYEQYFGPGTRLTVT.

CDR3 sequence reads: CASSFLGRVEDGYTF. Here the CDR3 DNA reads TGTGCCAGCAGCTTTTTGGGCCGGGTAGAGGATGGCTACACCTTC. The chain employs TRBV7-2 and TRBJ1-2; D is ambiguous. V was shortened by 3 bases and J by 6 bases, with 17 bases between the two germline ends. Germline CDR1 SGHTA, CDR2 FQGNSA. The CDR3 sequence is 15 residues long.

V usage is TRBV7-9 and J usage is TRBJ2-5; the match to TRBD1 covers 10 bases. V lost 3 bases, J lost 1 base, and 5 bases stayed unmatched. CDR3 length equals 16 residues. Germline V gives CDR1 SEHNR, CDR2 FQNEAQ (reference sequence). CDR3 residues: CASSFRTGGFQETQYF. The CDR3 region has the DNA TGTGCCAGCAGCTTTCGGACAGGGGGTTTCCAAGAGACCCAGTACTTC.

The chain uses TRBV9 and TRBJ1-5; 7 bases match TRBD1. The length of the CDR3 is 19 residues. CDR1 is SGDLS, CDR2 YYNGEE, per germline. Trimming took 1 base from V and 6 from J; bases not matched to a gene: 19. The CDR3 reads CASSVRSTGLGVPRQPQHF. The CDR3 region has the DNA TGTGCCAGCAGCGTAAGATCGACAGGGTTGGGGGTCCCCCGTCAGCCCCAGCATTTT. The full variable domain, in which reference TRBV9 and TRBJ1-5 provide the parts outside the CDR3, is DSGVTQTPKHLITATGQRVTLRCSPRSGDLSVYWYQQSLDQGLQFLIQYYNGEERAKGNILERFSAQQFPDLHSELNLSSLELGDSALYFCASSVRSTGLGVPRQPQHFGDGTRLSIL.

The J gene is TRBJ2-7, the V gene TRBV19, with D tentatively TRBD1 (6 bases). This CDR3 is built from 15 residues. V was shortened by 0 bases and J by 4 bases, with 13 bases between the two germline ends. From germline, CDR1 is LNHDA and CDR2 SQIVND (reference sequence). CDR3 protein: CASSIDPGTKYEQYF. CDR3 coding DNA: TGTGCCAGTAGTATAGATCCCGGGACAAAGTACGAGCAGTACTTC. Variable domain in full (rest from reference TRBV19 and TRBJ2-7): DGGITQSPKYLFRKEGQNVTLSCEQNLNHDAMYWYRQDPGQGLRLIYYSQIVNDFQKGDIAEGYSVSREKKESFPLTVTSAQKNPTAFYLCASSIDPGTKYEQYFGPGTRLTVT.

This chain connects TRBV14 to TRBJ2-1, with 7 bases fitting TRBD2. Germline values: CDR1 SGHDN, CDR2 FVKESK. V lost 5 bases, J lost 12 bases, and 10 bases stayed unmatched. The CDR3 runs 13 residues. The chain's CDR3 is CASSGPGRTWQFF. The CDR3 DNA reads as TGTGCCAGCAGCGGACCCGGGAGGACGTGGCAGTTCTTC. Using reference TRBV14 and TRBJ2-1 for the parts outside the CDR3, the full variable domain is EAGVTQFPSHSVIEKGQTVTLRCDPISGHDNLYWYRRVMGKEIKFLLHFVKESKQDESGMPNNRFLAERTGGTYSTLKVQPAELEDSGVYFCASSGPGRTWQFFGPGTRLTVL.

This clone was seen a single time. This rearrangement joins TRBV19 to TRBJ1-3, with a possible D match to TRBD1 (6 bases). V was clipped by 4 bases and J by 1 base, with 14 bases between them. Germline-derived CDR1 and CDR2 are LNHDA and SQIVND (reference sequence). This CDR3 contains 16 residues. The CDR3 sequence is CASSTRGALSGNTIYF. The DNA for the CDR3 is TGTGCCAGTAGTACCCGGGGGGCACTGTCTGGAAACACCATATATTTT.

The V gene is TRBV19, the J gene TRBJ2-7; D gene ambiguous. CDR1 and CDR2 from the germline V gene are LNHDA and SQIVND (reference sequence). This CDR3 has 13 residues. V lost 1 base, J lost 2 bases, and 6 bases lay in between. The CDR3 loop reads CASSIGQAYEQYF. Written as DNA, the CDR3 is TGTGCCAGTAGTATAGGGCAGGCCTACGAGCAGTACTTC.

This chain links TRBV10-3 with TRBJ2-6, with D hard to call. Trimming stripped 3 bases from V and 0 bases from J, with 3 bases between. From germline, CDR1 is ENHRY and CDR2 SYGVKD. The CDR3 spans 14 residues. The CDR3 DNA sequence: TGTGCCATCAGTGAAAGCTCTGGGGCCAACGTCCTGACTTTC. This translates into CAISESSGANVLTF.

This chain connects TRBV3-1 (or the pseudogene TRBV3-2) to TRBJ1-1, with TRBD1 matching over 10 bases. J was trimmed by 8 bases and V by 5 bases; bases with no gene match: 8. The CDR3 has 14 amino acids. CDR1 and CDR2 from the germline V gene are LGHDT and YNNKEL (reference sequence). CDR3 loop: CASSTGTGASEAFF. The CDR3 region has the DNA TGTGCCAGCAGCACCGGGACAGGGGCCTCAGAAGCTTTCTTT.

This chain connects TRBV6-5 to TRBJ1-1; D not certain. Germline-derived CDR1 and CDR2 are MNHEY and SVGAGI. V lost 8 bases, J lost 1 base, and 14 bases lay in between. The CDR3 has 14 residues. CDR3 sequence (DNA): TGTGCCAGCCGGGTAGAGCTAACGAACACTGAAGCTTTCTTT. Translating it yields CASRVELTNTEAFF.

This chain connects TRBV7-2 to TRBJ2-3; D is unresolved. With 0 bases removed from V and 2 bases from J, the gap between germline ends came to 9 bases. The CDR3 runs 15 residues. From germline, CDR1 is SGHTA and CDR2 FQGNSA. The CDR3 nucleotides are TGTGCCAGCAGCTTAGCGGGTGCATACACAGATACGCAGTATTTT. This gives the protein CASSLAGAYTDTQYF.

The chain uses TRBV6-1 and TRBJ2-5, with D perhaps matching TRBD2 (6 bases). Trimming took off 1 base at V and 4 bases at J, with 13 bases between the two ends. Germline V CDR1 and CDR2: MNHNS, SASEGT. The CDR3 is 15 amino acids. DNA for the CDR3: TGTGCCAGCAGTGAAGATCGGGTGGGAGGAGAGACCCAGTACTTC. Its protein is CASSEDRVGGETQYF.

The V gene is TRBV6-5, the J gene TRBJ1-1; D unclear. There are 14 residues in the CDR3. Germline lookup yields CDR1 MNHEY and CDR2 SVGAGI. The V end lost 0 bases, the J end lost 1 base, and 6 bases lay between the germline ends. The CDR3 reads CASSYSEGNTEAFF. CDR3 in DNA: TGTGCCAGCAGTTACTCGGAAGGGAACACTGAAGCTTTCTTT.

This chain links TRBV5-1 with TRBJ2-1, with D unresolved. CDR1 SGHRS and CDR2 YFSETQ come from the germline V gene. The CDR3 is 11 amino acids. V lost 4 bases and J lost 7, with 6 bases in between. The CDR3 DNA reads TGCGCCAGCAGCCCCAATAATGAGCAGTTCTTC. Protein product: CASSPNNEQFF.

The gene calls are TRBV5-8 and TRBJ2-3, with TRBD2 matching over 8 bases. This CDR3 spans 14 amino acids. The germline V gene encodes CDR1 SGHTS and CDR2 YDEGEE. V was pared by 7 bases and J by 10 bases, with 14 bases of the junction left unmatched. CDR3 nucleotide sequence: TGTGCCAGCCCGGGACTAGTCCGCCTCGGGGCGCAGTATTTT. This translates into CASPGLVRLGAQYF.

The rearrangement uses TRBV27 and TRBJ1-5; no clear D. The V gene's germline CDR1 is MNHEY and CDR2 SMNVEV (reference sequence). V gave up 6 bases and J gave up 3 bases, with 12 bases separating them. The CDR3 length is 14 residues. The CDR3 loop is CASSLPGLNQPQHF. The CDR3 nucleotides read TGTGCCAGCAGCCTACCGGGCCTCAATCAGCCCCAGCATTTT.

This clone was seen a handful of times. This chain connects TRBV4-2 to TRBJ2-7; 8 bases are a match to TRBD1. The CDR3 is 15 amino acids. The germline V gene has CDR1 LGHNA and CDR2 YNFKEQ. J gave up 3 bases and V 3 bases, and 7 bases lay outside the gene matches. CDR3 sequence (DNA): TGTGCCAGCAGCCAGGGTCAGGACAGGGTCTACGAGCAGTACTTC. It is translated as CASSQGQDRVYEQYF.

The J gene is TRBJ2-3, the V gene TRBV27, with D perhaps given as TRBD1 or TRBD2 (5 bases each). V lost 5 bases to trimming and J lost 2 bases, with 26 bases between them. The CDR3 sequence is 19 residues long. The germline CDR1 and CDR2 sequences are MNHEY and SMNVEV (reference sequence). The CDR3 reads CASSMGPPTPSFYTDTQYF. Here the CDR3 DNA reads TGTGCCAGCAGTATGGGACCCCCGACACCCTCCTTTTACACAGATACGCAGTATTTT.

The chain combines TRBV20-1 with TRBJ1-4, with D unclear. Between the trimmed V and J ends, which lost 3 bases and 2 bases, there was a span of 7 bases. CDR3 length: 13 amino acids. Per the germline V gene, CDR1 is DFQATT and CDR2 is SNEGSKA (reference sequence). The CDR3 is CSASTMTNEKLFF. CDR3 DNA sequence: TGCAGTGCTAGTACCATGACTAATGAAAAACTGTTTTTT.

The chain combines TRBV7-2 with TRBJ1-4, with TRBD1 matching over 7 bases. The germline CDR1 and CDR2 sequences are SGHTA and FQGNSA. The trim removed 7 bases at V and 5 bases at J, leaving 10 bases unmatched. This CDR3 contains 15 residues. This CDR3 is CASTSPAQGNEKLFF. The DNA of the CDR3 is TGTGCCAGCACCTCCCCCGCACAGGGGAATGAAAAACTGTTTTTT.

This clone has a single count. The rearrangement joins TRBV19 to TRBJ1-1, with D possibly being TRBD1 (5 bases). CDR3 size: 16 residues. V was trimmed by 0 bases and J by 1 base, leaving 12 bases between them. Germline V CDR1 and CDR2: LNHDA, SQIVND (reference sequence). The CDR3 DNA follows: TGTGCCAGTAGTATAGACCTCAGGGCGTGGAACACTGAAGCTTTCTTT. This codes for CASSIDLRAWNTEAFF.

This clone was counted only a few times. The chain employs TRBV6-6 and TRBJ1-2; TRBD1 might be the D (6 bases). Germline V gene sequence: CDR1 MNHNY, CDR2 SVGAGI (reference sequence). The CDR3 is 14 amino acids. The germline V and J ends were trimmed by 2 bases and 6 bases, with 13 bases remaining between them. The chain's CDR3 is CASSYISGEDGYTF. DNA for the CDR3: TGTGCCAGCAGTTACATATCAGGGGAGGATGGCTACACCTTC.